These T cell receptor beta chains were read from a single sample in a study of blood T cell repertoires in COVID-19. The assay was immunoSEQ multiplex PCR, and TCRdb's table has in-frame clones only and misses some. Of approximately 180,000 clones listed, approximately 87% were seen once; the top ten hold around a sixth. The sequenced sample consisted of peripheral blood. These receptors all come from a person aged 65 to 85 with COVID-19, enrolled during active disease. Each CDR3 is given with its conserved first and last residue. A D gene is named only where the DNA matches it firmly. The size of a clone is reported for some rows only, either as once, few or many, or as a class for expanded clones.

clone_size j_call d_call v_call cdr3_aa cdr3_nt
once TRBJ1-5 NA TRBV2 CASSQDRPSNQPQHF TGTGCCAGCAGTCAAGACAGGCCCAGCAATCAGCCCCAGCATTTT
NA TRBJ1-1 TRBD1 TRBV11-2 CASSYRWTGLNTEAFF TGTGCCAGCAGCTACCGGTGGACAGGCCTGAACACTGAAGCTTTCTTT
NA TRBJ2-4 TRBD2 TRBV6-5 CASSYSTSGAKNIQYF TGTGCCAGCAGTTACTCGACTAGCGGAGCCAAAAACATTCAGTACTTC
NA TRBJ2-2 NA TRBV5-6 CASSSSGGGLITGELFF TGTGCCAGCAGTTCCTCAGGTGGAGGGTTGATCACCGGGGAGCTGTTTTTT
NA TRBJ2-5 NA TRBV4-1 CASSQDKLQETQYF TGCGCCAGCAGCCAAGATAAGCTCCAAGAGACCCAGTACTTC
NA TRBJ1-6 NA TRBV27 CASSSTGQGLMGRYNSPLHF TGTGCCAGCAGTTCTACAGGGCAAGGGCTCATGGGCCGCTATAATTCACCCCTCCACTTT
NA TRBJ2-3 NA TRBV11-3 CASSRWSDTQYF TGTGCCAGCAGCCGGTGGTCAGATACGCAGTATTTT
NA TRBJ2-3 NA TRBV5-4 CASSLDGGADTQYF TGTGCCAGCAGCTTGGATGGGGGCGCAGATACGCAGTATTTT
NA TRBJ2-5 NA TRBV21-1 CASANHPVQGADETQYF TGTGCCAGCGCTAATCACCCGGTTCAGGGGGCTGATGAGACCCAGTACTTC
NA TRBJ2-3 NA TRBV25-1 CASSEWSAVFDTQYF TGTGCCAGCAGTGAGTGGAGTGCGGTGTTCGATACGCAGTATTTT
NA TRBJ1-1 TRBD1 TRBV19 CASSIKQGAGNTEAFF TGTGCCAGTAGTATCAAACAGGGGGCTGGGAACACTGAAGCTTTCTTT
NA TRBJ1-2 NA TRBV14 CASSQSTVSGYTF TGTGCCAGCAGCCAATCGACAGTTAGTGGCTACACCTTC
NA TRBJ2-1 TRBD2 TRBV2 CASSGALAGREQFF TGTGCCAGCAGTGGGGCTTTAGCGGGGAGAGAGCAGTTCTTC
NA TRBJ2-3 TRBD2 TRBV5-5 CASSSIAGGRPDTQYF TGTGCCAGCAGCTCCATAGCGGGGGGGCGCCCAGATACGCAGTATTTT
NA TRBJ2-7 NA TRBV7-9 CASIGGGTYEQYF TGTGCCAGCATCGGAGGGGGCACCTACGAGCAGTACTTC
few TRBJ2-7 TRBD1 TRBV4-2 CASSQEGQVGYEQYF TGTGCCAGCAGCCAAGAAGGACAGGTCGGCTACGAGCAGTACTTC
NA TRBJ2-7 TRBD2 TRBV6-6 CASRGSGGGTYEQYF TGTGCCAGCCGCGGTAGCGGGGGGGGGACCTACGAGCAGTACTTC
NA TRBJ1-5 NA TRBV7-2 CASSLGPGGQPQHF TGTGCCAGCAGCTTAGGGCCCGGGGGTCAGCCCCAGCATTTT